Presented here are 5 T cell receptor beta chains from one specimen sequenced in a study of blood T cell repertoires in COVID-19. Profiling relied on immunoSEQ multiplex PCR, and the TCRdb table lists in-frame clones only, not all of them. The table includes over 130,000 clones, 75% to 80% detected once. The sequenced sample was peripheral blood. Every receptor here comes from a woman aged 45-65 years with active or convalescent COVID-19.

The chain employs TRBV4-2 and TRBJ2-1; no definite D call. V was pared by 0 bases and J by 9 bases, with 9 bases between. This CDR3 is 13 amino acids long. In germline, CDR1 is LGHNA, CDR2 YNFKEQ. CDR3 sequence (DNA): TGTGCCAGCAGCCAAGATCGACATGGTGAGCAGTTCTTC. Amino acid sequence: CASSQDRHGEQFF.

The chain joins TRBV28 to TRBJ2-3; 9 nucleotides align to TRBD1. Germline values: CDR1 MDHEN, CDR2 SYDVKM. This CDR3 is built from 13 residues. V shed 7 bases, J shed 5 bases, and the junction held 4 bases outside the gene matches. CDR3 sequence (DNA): TGTGCCAGCAAGGACAGGGGAGAAGATACGCAGTATTTT. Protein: CASKDRGEDTQYF.

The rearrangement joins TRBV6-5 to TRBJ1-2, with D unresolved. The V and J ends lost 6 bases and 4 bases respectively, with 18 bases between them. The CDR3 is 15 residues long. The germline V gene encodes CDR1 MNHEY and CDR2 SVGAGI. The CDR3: CASSPGSLWGYGYTF. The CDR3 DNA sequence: TGTGCCAGCAGCCCCGGGAGTCTCTGGGGCTATGGCTACACCTTC.

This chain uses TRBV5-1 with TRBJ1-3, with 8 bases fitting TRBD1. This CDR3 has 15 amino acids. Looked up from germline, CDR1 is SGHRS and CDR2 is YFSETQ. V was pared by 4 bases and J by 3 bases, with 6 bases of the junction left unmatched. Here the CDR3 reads CASSGDRGGGNTIYF. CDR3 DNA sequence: TGCGCCAGCAGCGGCGACAGGGGCGGTGGAAACACCATATATTTT.

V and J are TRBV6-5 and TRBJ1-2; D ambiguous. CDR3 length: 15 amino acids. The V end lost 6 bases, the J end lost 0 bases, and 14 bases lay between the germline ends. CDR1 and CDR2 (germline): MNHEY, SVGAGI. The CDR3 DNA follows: TGTGCCAGCAGCCATCTCGGTGAAGCTAACTATGGCTACACCTTC. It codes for CASSHLGEANYGYTF.